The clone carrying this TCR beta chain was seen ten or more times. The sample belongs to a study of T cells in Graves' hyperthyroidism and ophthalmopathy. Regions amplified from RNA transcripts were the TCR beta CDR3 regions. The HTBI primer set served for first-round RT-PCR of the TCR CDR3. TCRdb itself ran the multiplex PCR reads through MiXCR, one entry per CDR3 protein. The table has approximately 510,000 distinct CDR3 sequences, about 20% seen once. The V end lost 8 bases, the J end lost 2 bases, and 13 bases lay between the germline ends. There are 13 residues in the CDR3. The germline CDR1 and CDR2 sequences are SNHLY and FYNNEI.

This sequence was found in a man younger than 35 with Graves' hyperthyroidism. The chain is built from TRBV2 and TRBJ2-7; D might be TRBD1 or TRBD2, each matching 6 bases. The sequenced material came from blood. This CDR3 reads CASDRRGTYEQYF. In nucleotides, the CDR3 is TGTGCCAGCGATCGGAGGGGGACCTACGAGCAGTACTTC. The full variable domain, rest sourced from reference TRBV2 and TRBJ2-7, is EPEVTQTPSHQVTQMGQEVILRCVPISNHLYFYWYRQILGQKVEFLVSFYNNEISEKSEIFDDQFSVERPDGSNFTLKIRSTKLEDSAMYFCASDRRGTYEQYFGPGTRLTVT.